This passage covers 18 T cell receptor beta chains from one sample sequenced in a study of T cells in Graves' hyperthyroidism and ophthalmopathy (dated by TCRdb to the late 2010s). Libraries were made using multiplex PCR. Data came from an Illumina HiSeq 2000. The TCR beta CDR3 regions were amplified from RNA transcripts. For the first round of RT-PCR on the TCR CDR3, the HTBI primer set was used together with the Qiagen OneStep RT-PCR kit. Clones were called with MiXCR by TCRdb after fastp trimmed the public reads at Q25, and only in-frame beta chains were retained. Under each unique CDR3 protein, matching rows form one entry showing the most common genes and DNA. Here the sample has 650,000 to 700,000 distinct CDR3 sequences; approximately 15% occur a single time. Roughly a sixth of the sample belongs to the ten largest clones. The specimen was blood. The receptors originated from a man aged 50 to 59 with Graves' hyperthyroidism.

This clonotype turned up a few times. The chain joins TRBV7-9 to TRBJ1-2; D might be TRBD1 (5 bases). The V gene lost 1 base and the J gene lost 3 bases, with 18 bases spanning the gap. Germline CDR1 is SEHNR and CDR2 is FQNEAQ (reference sequence). The CDR3 length is 17 residues. CDR3 sequence: CASSLGGLDSEYYGYTF. Here the CDR3 DNA reads TGTGCCAGCAGCTTAGGGGGACTGGACTCCGAATACTATGGCTACACCTTC.

This clonotype has a count of ten or more. The V and J genes are TRBV20-1 and TRBJ1-5; TRBD1 might be the D (5 bases). Germline assignment: CDR1 DFQATT and CDR2 SNEGSKA (reference sequence). With 6 bases removed from V and 2 bases from J, the gap between germline ends came to 11 bases. The CDR3 runs 13 residues. In DNA form, the CDR3 reads TGCAGTGCAAAGGGGTTGCGCAATCAGCCCCAGCATTTT. Its protein product is CSAKGLRNQPQHF.

This clonotype was seen many times. The genes are TRBV28 and TRBJ1-1; possible D gene TRBD1, 5 bases. Trimming left V 6 bases short and J 0 bases short, with 11 bases between. CDR3 size: 14 residues. Germline CDR1 is MDHEN and CDR2 is SYDVKM. The CDR3 sequence is CASSLTAMNTEAFF. DNA of the CDR3: TGTGCCAGCAGCTTGACAGCTATGAACACTGAAGCTTTCTTT.

The table lists this clonotype with many counts. V is TRBV12-3 or TRBV12-4 and J is TRBJ1-1, with D unresolved. The V end lost 5 bases, the J end lost 1 base, and 11 bases lay between the germline ends. The CDR3 runs 14 residues. The CDR3 coding sequence is TGTGCCAGCAGTCCCTTCTCAGGGAACACTGAAGCTTTCTTT. Its protein product is CASSPFSGNTEAFF.

This chain uses TRBV7-2 with TRBJ2-5, with D perhaps TRBD2 (5 bases). CDR3 length: 14 amino acids. V lost 0 bases and J lost 6, with 11 bases in between. Germline V gives CDR1 SGHTA, CDR2 FQGNSA. The CDR3 reads CASSLARGLKTQYF. The CDR3 region has the DNA TGTGCCAGCAGCTTAGCTCGGGGTTTGAAGACCCAGTACTTC.

The chain is built from TRBV6-2 or TRBV6-3 and TRBJ2-4; 12 bases are a match to TRBD2. The CDR3 contains 15 residues. Germline CDR1 and CDR2: MNHEY and SVGEGT. Unmatched junction bases numbered 8, after V lost 11 bases and J lost 3 bases. CDR3: CASSGRVVGKNIQYF. CDR3 bases: TGTGCCTCTAGCGGGAGGGTCGTTGGCAAAAACATTCAGTACTTC.

This chain uses TRBV12-3 or TRBV12-4 with TRBJ1-6; D unresolved. CDR3 size: 12 residues. V shed 3 bases and J shed 10 bases, with 7 bases lying between them. The CDR3 nucleotides read TGTGCCAGCAGTTTTCGAGGGTCACCCCTCCACTTT. It encodes CASSFRGSPLHF.

There are many counts of this clonotype. The chain joins TRBV30 to TRBJ2-7; weak D call: TRBD2 (6 bases). This CDR3 spans 14 amino acids. Germline loops: CDR1 GTSNPN, CDR2 SVGIG (reference sequence). V dropped 3 bases and J dropped 0 bases, with 12 bases sitting between them. The CDR3 DNA reads TGTGCCTGGAGGAAAGCGGGTAGCTCCTACGAGCAGTACTTC. It specifies CAWRKAGSSYEQYF.

This clonotype turned up a few times. The rearrangement uses TRBV7-2 and TRBJ2-3; 7 nucleotides agree with TRBD2. The CDR3 spans 15 residues. CDR1 SGHTA and CDR2 FQGNSA come from the germline V gene. The J segment lost 2 bases and the V segment lost 3 bases, leaving 5 bases of the junction unmatched. The CDR3: CASSFLGGFTDTQYF. CDR3 nucleotide sequence: TGTGCCAGCAGCTTTTTGGGGGGGTTCACAGATACGCAGTATTTT.

The chain is built from TRBV5-6 and TRBJ2-7, with TRBD1 matching 8 bases. Germline CDR1 is SGHDT and CDR2 is YYEEEE. CDR3 length: 16 residues. V shed 3 bases, J shed 1 base, and the junction held 9 bases outside the gene matches. As DNA, the CDR3 is TGTGCCAGCAGCTCGTTGGAGACAGGGGCGTCCTACGAGCAGTACTTC. It yields the protein CASSSLETGASYEQYF.

The chain is built from TRBV13 and TRBJ1-1; maybe TRBD1 (5 bases). The CDR3 runs 15 residues. The V end lost 5 bases, the J end lost 1 base, and 14 bases lay between the germline ends. The germline CDR1 and CDR2 sequences are PRHDT and FYEKMQ (reference sequence). In DNA, the CDR3 is TGTGCCAGCAGCCCTCCCCCGGGGGGGAACACTGAAGCTTTCTTT. It encodes CASSPPPGGNTEAFF.

The chain carries TRBV20-1 and TRBJ2-7, with 7 bases identical to TRBD1. This CDR3 has 16 amino acids. The germline V gene encodes CDR1 DFQATT and CDR2 SNEGSKA (reference sequence). J was trimmed by 2 bases and V by 0 bases; bases with no gene match: 10. CDR3 residues: CSAREKWDSQTYEQYF. The CDR3 DNA is TGCAGTGCTAGAGAAAAATGGGACAGTCAGACCTACGAGCAGTACTTC.

Details on this clonotype: A much larger clone is a single base away; this may be a read error. The chain is built from TRBV2 and TRBJ2-5; 12 bases agree with TRBD1. Per germline, CDR1 SNHLY and CDR2 FYNNEI. CDR3 length equals 15 residues. CDR3 in amino acids: CAGSARDRGRKTQYF. For the CDR3, the DNA is TGTGCCGGCAGCGCACGGGACAGGGGGCGAAAGACCCAGTACTTC.

This clonotype showed up just a few times. The junction does not match germline at one end; this may be a read error. This chain uses TRBV6-1 with TRBJ1-2, with 9 bases lining up with TRBD1. The CDR3 has 15 residues. Germline-derived CDR1 and CDR2 are MNHNS and SASEGT. In DNA form, the CDR3 reads TGTGCCAGCAGAAAACAGGGGGCGAAGGACTATAGCTACACCTTC. It is translated as CASRKQGAKDYSYTF.

This clonotype was observed at least ten times. This sequence joins TRBV7-2 and TRBJ2-3; weak D call: TRBD1 (5 bases). Germline loops: CDR1 SGHTA, CDR2 FQGNSA. V shed 1 base and J shed 1 base, with 12 bases lying between them. The length of the CDR3 is 16 residues. CDR3 loop: CASSLVGRVGTDTQYF. The CDR3 DNA is TGTGCCAGCAGCTTAGTGGGCAGGGTTGGCACAGATACGCAGTATTTT.

This clonotype was seen at least ten times. The chain has TRBV27 and TRBJ1-5; the D is unclear. Per the germline V gene, CDR1 is MNHEY and CDR2 is SMNVEV (reference sequence). V shed 1 base and J shed 7 bases, with 11 bases lying between them. The CDR3 length is 14 residues. The CDR3 spells CASSLYGVGQPQHF. For the CDR3, the DNA is TGTGCCAGCAGTTTATATGGGGTCGGACAGCCCCAGCATTTT.

Only a few counts were recorded for this clonotype. V and J are TRBV13 and TRBJ2-7, with no clear D. CDR3 length: 16 amino acids. Germline V gene data show CDR1 as PRHDT and CDR2 as FYEKMQ (reference sequence). The germline V and J ends were trimmed by 5 bases and 3 bases, with 20 bases remaining between them. Here the CDR3 reads CASSGRKQAQNYEQYF. The CDR3, as DNA: TGTGCCAGCAGCGGCCGAAAGCAGGCCCAAAACTACGAGCAGTACTTC. Based on the CDR3 plus reference TRBV13 and TRBJ2-7, the full variable domain is AAGVIQSPRHLIKEKRETATLKCYPIPRHDTVYWYQQGPGQDPQFLISFYEKMQSDKGSIPDRFSAQQFSDYHSELNMSSLELGDSALYFCASSGRKQAQNYEQYFGPGTRLTVT.

This clonotype was seen only a few times. The V gene is TRBV28, the J gene TRBJ1-2; TRBD1 matches at 8 bases. The CDR3 length is 17 residues. Germline V lookup: CDR1 MDHEN, CDR2 SYDVKM. J gave up 2 bases and V 4 bases, and 12 bases lay outside the gene matches. CDR3 in amino acids: CASSSGTRDRLNYGYTF. The CDR3 bases are TGTGCCAGCAGTTCGGGGACCAGGGACAGGCTAAACTATGGCTACACCTTC.